The 3 T cell receptor beta chains reported below all come from one sample, sequenced in a study of identical twins. MiXCR was run by TCRdb on the 5' RACE reads, yielding one entry per CDR3 protein. The repertoire holds about 690,000 distinct CDR3 sequences, with around 6% as singletons. What was sequenced was naive T cells sorted from blood. Receptor source: a man aged 18 to 29 in good health.

This clonotype has just a few counts. The gene calls are TRBV28 and TRBJ1-1; 9 nucleotides agree with TRBD1. J lost 4 bases, V lost 5 bases, and 8 bases had no gene match. This CDR3 comprises 15 residues. Germline V gene data show CDR1 as MDHEN and CDR2 as SYDVKM. In DNA, the CDR3 is TGTGCCAGCAGTAGAAGGGACAGGGCGGGCACTGAAGCTTTCTTT. Its protein product is CASSRRDRAGTEAFF.

There are many counts of this clonotype. V usage is TRBV7-2 and J usage is TRBJ1-5; D may be TRBD1 (5 bases). This CDR3 contains 14 residues. In germline, CDR1 is SGHTA, CDR2 FQGNSA. V was trimmed by 5 bases and J by 6 bases, leaving 14 bases between them. For the CDR3, the DNA is TGTGCCAGCAGCCCCCAGGAGGGGATTCAGCCCCAGCATTTT. It is translated as CASSPQEGIQPQHF. Drawing the rest from reference TRBV7-2 and TRBJ1-5, the complete variable domain is GAGVSQSPSNKVTEKGKDVELRCDPISGHTALYWYRQSLGQGLEFLIYFQGNSAPDKSGLPSDRFSAERTGGSVSTLTIQRTQQEDSAVYLCASSPQEGIQPQHFGDGTRLSIL.

In its sample, this clonotype was seen many times. The chain links TRBV29-1 to TRBJ2-3; D possibly corresponds to TRBD2 (6 bases). The CDR3 consists of 13 residues. Deletions cut 4 bases from V and 4 bases from J, with 12 bases between. Germline CDR1 and CDR2: SQVTM and ANQGSEA. The chain's CDR3 is CSVATGVADTQYF. CDR3 DNA: TGCAGCGTTGCTACGGGAGTGGCAGATACGCAGTATTTT.